This T cell receptor beta chain was identified during a study of beta chain features in type 1 diabetes. This clone was seen a handful of times. Its antigen remains unknown. Whole-study results and caveats: TCRB CDR3s from Type 1 diabetes patients were moderately but significantly shorter in all four CD4+ subsets.

The V gene's germline CDR1 is MNHNY and CDR2 SVGAGI (reference sequence). Trimming left V 4 bases short and J 5 bases short, with 11 bases between. This CDR3 region has 13 residues. The sequenced template was cDNA made from the entire isolated RNA. This table comes from immunoSEQ multiplex PCR, and its TCRdb copy is limited to in-frame clones, with some not included. The sample carries 250,000 to 350,000 clones, roughly 13% recorded once. The clonotype comes from a young man with type 1 diabetes. The chain combines TRBV6-6 with TRBJ1-1, with D hard to call. The sample was naive CD4+ T cells from blood. CDR3 residues: CASSSWTGTEAFF. In DNA, the CDR3 is TGTGCCAGCAGTTCTTGGACGGGAACTGAAGCTTTCTTT.